What follows are 2 T cell receptor beta chains derived from one specimen sequenced in a study of regulatory T cells in long-lasting Graves disease. Construction of the TCR beta libraries employed iRepertoire HTBI primers in conjunction with Arm-PCR of CDR3 regions. TCRdb passed the multiplex PCR reads through MiXCR, listing each CDR3 protein once. The sample holds 400,000 to 500,000 distinct CDR3 sequences, roughly 15% seen once. The time point here: newly diagnosed GD, antithyroid drugs for less than 3 months. The authors made the TCR library using RNA they extracted from PBMCs. These data are also associated with another study on T cells in Graves' hyperthyroidism and ophthalmopathy.

The specimen was peripheral blood mononuclear cells (PBMCs), collected at new diagnosis, from a patient treated with antithyroid drugs. These TCRs come from a woman aged 30 to 39 with Graves disease.

This clonotype was seen many times. The chain joins TRBV18 to TRBJ2-7, with D uncertain. V was shortened by 0 bases and J by 0 bases, with 9 bases between the two germline ends. Germline loops: CDR1 KGHSH, CDR2 LQKENI. The CDR3 has 15 residues. CDR3 coding DNA: TGTGCCAGCTCACCACCCGGTAGAAGCTCCTACGAGCAGTACTTC. It translates to CASSPPGRSSYEQYF.

This clonotype has a handful of counts. The chain is built from TRBV30 and TRBJ2-1, with TRBD2 identical over 8 bases. Germline V CDR1 and CDR2: GTSNPN, SVGIG (reference sequence). Losses at the gene ends were 5 bases for V and 9 bases for J; bases not matched to a gene: 12. The CDR3 length is 14 residues. DNA of the CDR3: TGTGCCTGGGGGATCTACGGCGGGAGGTCTGAGCAGTTCTTC. Translated: CAWGIYGGRSEQFF. Full variable domain (outside the CDR3, taken from reference TRBV30 and TRBJ2-1): SQTIHQWPATLVQPVGSPLSLECTVEGTSNPNLYWYRQAAGRGLQLLFYSVGIGQISSEVPQNLSASRPQDRQFILSSKKLLLSDSGFYLCAWGIYGGRSEQFFGPGTRLTVL.